A selection of T cell receptor beta chains follows, all from one sample in a study of T cell changes during pregnancy in multiple sclerosis. Only in-frame clones appear in the TCRdb table, and some are missing; sequencing was by immunoSEQ multiplex PCR. The table shows fewer than 45,000 clones, with approximately 92% occurring only once. The material sequenced was CD4+ T cells from peripheral blood mononuclear cells, taken in the first trimester of pregnancy. These receptors all stem from a female donor with multiple sclerosis, enrolled in a pregnancy study. The CDR3 runs from the conserved cysteine through the conserved F or W.

V gene: TRBV29-1; CDR3 length: 13; J gene: TRBJ2-7; CDR3 protein: CSVETSGSGEQYF
V gene: TRBV10-3; CDR3 length: 14; J gene: TRBJ2-7; CDR3 protein: CAISTSGRAYEQYF
V gene: TRBV5-1; CDR3 length: 12; J gene: TRBJ2-1; CDR3 protein: CASSRTVNEQFF
V gene: TRBV2; CDR3 length: 13; J gene: TRBJ1-3; CDR3 protein: CASSGADGNTIYF
V gene: TRBV28; CDR3 length: 16; J gene: TRBJ1-4; CDR3 protein: CASSLWRQVQNEKLFF
V gene: TRBV28; CDR3 length: 13; J gene: TRBJ1-1; CDR3 protein: CASSPTGPPEAFF
V gene: TRBV9; CDR3 length: 16; J gene: TRBJ1-5; CDR3 protein: CASSTGTGGVGQPQHF
V gene: TRBV5-1; CDR3 length: 17; J gene: TRBJ2-2; CDR3 protein: CASSTGLAGGNTGELFF
V gene: TRBV19; CDR3 length: 15; J gene: TRBJ1-4; CDR3 protein: CASISQQGGYEKLFF
V gene: TRBV30; CDR3 length: 14; J gene: TRBJ2-5; CDR3 protein: CAWSVRSRGETQYF
V gene: TRBV7-8; CDR3 length: 18; J gene: TRBJ2-1; CDR3 protein: CASSLVTGLFSNYNEQFF
V gene: TRBV30; CDR3 length: 15; J gene: TRBJ1-1; CDR3 protein: CAWSPKTNRNTEAFF
V gene: TRBV29-1; CDR3 length: 15; J gene: TRBJ1-1; CDR3 protein: CSVDRTGGLGTEAFF
V gene: TRBV28; CDR3 length: 13; J gene: TRBJ1-1; CDR3 protein: CATQDSVNTEAFF
V gene: TRBV28; CDR3 length: 12; J gene: TRBJ2-1; CDR3 protein: CASSPGWYEQFF
V gene: TRBV29-1; CDR3 length: 12; J gene: TRBJ1-2; CDR3 protein: CSVEWALYGYTF
V gene: TRBV28; CDR3 length: 18; J gene: TRBJ2-7; CDR3 protein: CASTPDRVWRVNSYEQYF
V gene: TRBV6-1; CDR3 length: 13; J gene: TRBJ1-5; CDR3 protein: CASSDSLGGPQHF
V gene: TRBV5-1; CDR3 length: 14; J gene: TRBJ2-7; CDR3 protein: CATRLAGGSYEQYF
V gene: TRBV7-2; CDR3 length: 15; J gene: TRBJ2-7; CDR3 protein: CASSLGGLAGKVQYF
V gene: TRBV25-1; CDR3 length: 11; J gene: TRBJ1-4; CDR3 protein: CASNRGEKLFF
V gene: TRBV5-1; CDR3 length: 15; J gene: TRBJ1-2; CDR3 protein: CASSFGTLTAYGYTF
V gene: TRBV5-1; CDR3 length: 15; J gene: TRBJ1-4; CDR3 protein: CASSLGRGREEKLFF
V gene: TRBV5-1; CDR3 length: 15; J gene: TRBJ2-7; CDR3 protein: CASSLGDRDFHEQYF
V gene: TRBV10-3; CDR3 length: 12; J gene: TRBJ2-1; CDR3 protein: CAIGLAGDEQFF
V gene: TRBV11-2; CDR3 length: 13; J gene: TRBJ2-3; CDR3 protein: CASRGAATDTQYF
V gene: TRBV5-4; CDR3 length: 14; J gene: TRBJ1-3; CDR3 protein: CASSSQGGGNTIYF
V gene: TRBV11-3; CDR3 length: 16; J gene: TRBJ2-3; CDR3 protein: CASSLGTSGNTDTQYF
V gene: TRBV4-1; CDR3 length: 15; J gene: TRBJ2-7; CDR3 protein: CASSPGTASSYEQYF
V gene: TRBV7-9; CDR3 length: 14; J gene: TRBJ1-1; CDR3 protein: CASSLVQANTEAFF
V gene: TRBV12-5; CDR3 length: 14; J gene: TRBJ2-2; CDR3 protein: CASGLGGETGELFF
V gene: TRBV7-4; CDR3 length: 16; J gene: TRBJ2-1; CDR3 protein: CASSSPETSGYNEQFF
V gene: TRBV5-6; CDR3 length: 13; J gene: TRBJ1-2; CDR3 protein: CASSLAGMNGYTF
V gene: TRBV27; CDR3 length: 15; J gene: TRBJ2-7; CDR3 protein: CASSLLSSGIYEQYF
V gene: TRBV30; CDR3 length: 15; J gene: TRBJ2-1; CDR3 protein: CASAGLAGGPNEQFF
V gene: TRBV15; CDR3 length: 14; J gene: TRBJ2-7; CDR3 protein: CATSREQGGYEQYF
V gene: TRBV7-8; CDR3 length: 15; J gene: TRBJ1-5; CDR3 protein: CASSPRRTGYQPQHF
V gene: TRBV30; CDR3 length: 13; J gene: TRBJ1-2; CDR3 protein: CAWTGVLTYGYTF
V gene: TRBV28; CDR3 length: 16; J gene: TRBJ1-1; CDR3 protein: CASSHLDRLRDTEAFF
V gene: TRBV5-1; CDR3 length: 13; J gene: TRBJ2-2; CDR3 protein: CASSLGATGELFF
V gene: TRBV25-1; CDR3 length: 15; J gene: TRBJ1-1; CDR3 protein: CASSEFGRINTEAFF
V gene: TRBV19; CDR3 length: 18; J gene: TRBJ2-3; CDR3 protein: CASSIAGTSVHSTDTQYF
V gene: TRBV27; CDR3 length: 15; J gene: TRBJ2-7; CDR3 protein: CASSFEGTRKRQQYF
V gene: TRBV18; CDR3 length: 16; J gene: TRBJ2-1; CDR3 protein: CASPTHGLAGNNEQFF
V gene: TRBV4-2; CDR3 length: 18; J gene: TRBJ2-1; CDR3 protein: CASSQDRGWGETYNEQFF
V gene: TRBV18; CDR3 length: 15; J gene: TRBJ2-2; CDR3 protein: CASSFGTSSTGELFF